These T cell receptor beta chains were read from a single sample in a study of blood T cell repertoires in COVID-19. The repertoire was sequenced with immunoSEQ multiplex PCR; TCRdb's copy has only in-frame clones and lacks some. The data show fewer than 600,000 clones, nearly 90% seen once. The material sequenced was peripheral blood. Receptors were obtained from a man in his late teens or twenties with COVID-19, enrolled during active disease. Each CDR3 is given with its conserved first and last residue.

cdr3_aa	j_call	cdr3_length	v_call
CASSQVGRRDYGYTF	TRBJ1-2	15	TRBV4-1
CAISARPAGESTDTQYF	TRBJ2-3	17	TRBV10-3
CASQDSNFSGNTIYF	TRBJ1-3	15	TRBV6-5
CASSARGFVTDTQYF	TRBJ2-3	15	TRBV9
CATSRGAEAFF	TRBJ1-1	11	TRBV24-1
CASSIDYRNYGYTF	TRBJ1-2	14	TRBV19
CASSLRRVSRDRPLASGANVLTF	TRBJ2-6	23	TRBV28
CAAGANGANVLTF	TRBJ2-6	13	TRBV6-5
CASSLGGIAGGDTQYF	TRBJ2-3	16	TRBV11-3
CASSYYGVPSTGELFF	TRBJ2-2	16	TRBV6-5
CAWSAVGYNEQFF	TRBJ2-1	13	TRBV30
CASSITGEVGYTF	TRBJ1-2	13	TRBV19
CASSQGGGFYEQYF	TRBJ2-7	14	TRBV3-1/TRBV3-2